This T cell receptor beta chain was obtained from a study of cytomegalovirus exposure and HLA in healthy donors. Worth noting for this clone: Its antigen is undetermined.

General study results and limits: Overall, around 160 TCR beta chains were annotated as cytomegalovirus-associated. Reports showed the classifier diagnosing cytomegalovirus status with high specificity and sensitivity. There were some public TCRs occurring in many donors, but most TCR sequences were rare.

These donors were members of the roughly 110-subject validation cohort, a group separate from the roughly 670-subject first cohort. Measured with immunoSEQ multiplex PCR; TCRdb has only the in-frame clones, and not every one. Among 180,000 or so clones, around nine tenths were seen once, and the ten largest hold 1.4%. The source of this sequence is a woman younger than 45 in good health and CMV-seronegative. What was sequenced was PBMCs.

The CDR3 DNA reads as TGTGCCAGCAGCCCGCGGGACAGGTTGAACACTGAAGCTTTCTTT. This translates into CASSPRDRLNTEAFF. The chain carries TRBV7-9 and TRBJ1-1; 8 nucleotides align to TRBD1. Germline V gives CDR1 SEHNR, CDR2 FQNEAQ (reference sequence). The V and J ends lost 5 bases and 0 bases, in that order; junction bases with no gene match: 5. CDR3 length: 15 amino acids.